This TCR beta chain stems from a study of CD8 T cells in ankylosing spondylitis. Whole-study results and caveats: Clones tied to disease were said to be significantly enriched in matched ankylosing spondylitis synovial fluid. Seemingly distinctive of ankylosing spondylitis blood was a TCR beta motif formed by eight highly homologous variants. Both synovial fluid and blood in reactive arthritis had previously been reported to carry some motif variants.

In its sample, this clonotype was seen many times. The antigen is undetermined. There are 15 residues in the CDR3. The junction had 7 bases not matched to a gene; V was cut back by 2 bases and J by 8 bases. Researchers built TCR beta libraries using quantitative 5'-RACE with molecular barcodes. TCRdb re-derived calls from the 5' RACE reads in MiXCR, one entry per CDR3 protein. The sample contains over 200,000 distinct CDR3 sequences, about 18% of which appear only once. The sample was blood, either unsorted or a sorted T cell fraction (not recorded which). This TCR was sampled from a male donor with ankylosing spondylitis. This rearrangement joins TRBV12-3 or TRBV12-4 to TRBJ2-1; 9 bases align to TRBD2. The CDR3 DNA is TGTGCCAGCAGTTTATGGCGGGAGGGCCCTGATGAGCAGTTCTTC. Translating it yields CASSLWREGPDEQFF.